This T cell receptor (beta chain) was sequenced in a study of cytomegalovirus exposure and HLA in healthy donors (dated by TCRdb to between 2016 and 2019). For context, the study as a whole: An earlier analysis of 587 of the donors reported approximately 300 Gb of sequence data and around 110 million unique TCR beta sequences obtained from approximately 180 million T cells. Approximately 300 gigabases of sequencing data and roughly 90 million unique TCR sequences were included in an early release covering about 600 HLA-typed donors. Of the approximately 400 genotyped donors, roughly 76% were placed in the genetic ancestry cluster associated with self-reported Caucasian donors. The aim of the study was to test whether cataloging public T cell receptors could identify signatures of past pathogen exposure. The study used immunosequencing to profile the T cell repertoires of more than 650 subjects and linked those repertoires to cytomegalovirus serostatus. A separate validation cohort of approximately 120 different subjects was used in addition to the roughly 700-subject first cohort. To predict cytomegalovirus infection status, the study brought together high-throughput TCR immunosequencing, statistical association of individual TCRs with disease status, and machine learning. A later analysis re-examined previously published TCR beta repertoires from just over 650 donors and added high-resolution HLA genotyping to investigate patterns of TCR occurrence. In the later analysis, no new phenotypic data were used to find candidate immune exposures; instead, reliance was placed on TCR beta sequences and their occurrence across donors. An earlier analysis of 587 of the donors used high-throughput TCR beta sequencing to judge whether each TCR beta V gene segment behaved as functional or pseudogenic. Alongside the repertoire data, information on donor age, sex, ethnicity and CMV serostatus was compiled. A later genetic analysis took genome-wide SNP genotypes for about 60% of the roughly 670 donors and used that subset as a discovery cohort. Every discovery cohort repertoire had been produced on one sequencing platform. Class I and class II HLA loci were covered by the typing at four-digit resolution. The number of typed donors differed by locus: about 620-640 for A, B, C, DRB1 and DQB1; 500 to 550 for DQA1; around 610 for DPA1; and roughly 470 for DPB1. A handful of DR-DQ haplotypes were handled as single units for association and clustering because linkage in the cohort was strong. Among about 400 genotyped donors of the cohort, an average of approximately 220,000 unique TCR beta nucleotide sequences was sequenced per donor, of which approximately 19% were non-productive. The paper's findings and limits, for the study overall: The study gave a list of about 150 TCR beta chains associated with cytomegalovirus. In this cohort, only TCR beta chains were sequenced, and detectable features were limited by the absence of alpha or paired-chain data. In vitro tests confirmed that a few of the cytomegalovirus-associated TCR beta chains recognize cytomegalovirus antigens. According to a later analysis, parvovirus B19, influenza, CMV and Epstein-Barr virus appeared linked to several top co-occurrence clusters. The classifier was reported to diagnose cytomegalovirus status with high specificity and sensitivity in both the original cohort and the validation cohort. The only immune exposure information available for the cohort was CMV serostatus. A later genetic analysis associated a missense DCLRE1C variant with V-gene and J-gene trimming of TCR beta chains, and an independent cohort replicated the association. When HLA alleles, especially DR and DQ, strongly co-occurred, TCR associations were difficult to assign to individual alleles. Because counts were too low, about 15 rarely observed V segments, including chromosome 9 orphons, were left out of the earlier analysis of several hundred of the donors. Most TCR sequences were seen in very few donors, while some public TCRs were found in many individuals. In a later analysis, the rate of TCR association differed among HLA loci, with DRB1 alleles having the most associated TCRs and HLA-C alleles having the fewest. In a later genetic analysis, fewer N-insertions in productive TCRs were reported among donors in an Asian-associated ancestry cluster than the roughly 640-donor mean. A later analysis associated 15,000 or so TCR beta sequences with specific HLA alleles at a false discovery rate of 0.05. According to the authors, the approach could potentially be generalized to other disease states and immunological phenotypes. Most CMV-associated TCR beta chains appeared to be HLA-restricted in a later analysis, and the HLA associations seemed to be driven largely by CMV exposure. Correlated functional status among segregating V segments might reflect linkage disequilibrium, but an unknown experimental factor could not be ruled out. A further reported finding was that TCR beta sequences accurately predicted the HLA-A and HLA-B alleles for most subjects in the first cohort. In a later analysis, HLA-associated TCR beta chains showed more clonal expansion and lower generation probabilities than non-associated chains that were equally common. A cluster of highly shared sequence variants was judged likely to be a technical artifact of the sequencing pipeline. Presence/absence analyses assumed roughly uniform sequencing depth across donors, an assumption that may not hold. Because some donors lacked HLA typing at each locus, the association tests relied only on the typed subset. In an earlier analysis of around 600 of the donors, most TCR beta V segments appeared in productive rearrangements about 87% or about 30% of the time, broadly matching IMGT annotations.

The protocol used for the library was the immunoSEQ multiplex PCR assay. For the multiplex PCR, a mixture combining 60 forward primers for TCR Vbeta segments and 13 reverse primers for TCR Jbeta segments was used. Amplification of the CDR3 region of rearranged TCR beta genes was performed with a multiplex PCR assay on genomic DNA. The Illumina HiSeq System was used to sequence the amplified TCR beta libraries as 87-base-pair reads. The source study handled its data this way. A later analysis counted tens of millions of unique TCR beta chains across the 500 to 850 repertoires, and some 11 million of these chains were shared by at least two donors. A nearest-neighbor algorithm error-corrected the raw reads and collapsed the reads into unique sequences, merging closely related sequences to remove PCR and sequencing errors. CDR3 sequences were aligned to IMGT reference sequences to assign V, D and J gene segments. For a sequence to be retained, a match of at least six nucleotides to both a V gene segment and a J gene segment was required. Rearrangements were classified as productive when the CDR3 lacked stop codons and remained in frame with V and J, and all other rearrangements were classified as non-productive. CDR3 was defined by IMGT convention, running from the second conserved V-encoded cysteine to the conserved J-encoded phenylalanine. Sequences without an unambiguous match to a single V gene segment were excluded from the earlier analysis of approximately 560 of the donors. An earlier analysis of approximately 590 of the donors called V segments functional above 56.7% productive rearrangements and segregating when the between-donor standard deviation exceeded 5%. A statistical classification framework was developed to diagnose cytomegalovirus status using the catalog of TCR beta chain sequences. A later analysis assigned V and J genes by comparing TCR nucleotide sequences with IMGT/GENE-DB human TR gene sequences. Using the TCRdist pipeline, a later analysis assigned CDR3 sequences along with most-parsimonious VDJ recombination scenarios. In a later analysis, each TCR beta chain was defined by its CDR3 amino acid sequence together with its V-gene family, and reads without a unique V-gene family were excluded. In a later analysis, 500 to 650 highly shared, low-generation-probability nucleotide sequences were removed to address suspected cross-contamination and a sequencing artifact. In a later analysis, a clonal expansion index for each public chain was calculated from normalized within-repertoire ranks of inferred template counts. In a later analysis, generation probabilities were computed using a VDJ recombination model fitted to out-of-frame rearrangements, and the results were checked against IGoR. A later analysis scored TCR-TCR, TCR-HLA and TCR-CMV co-occurrence with hypergeometric tests, applying a repertoire-size bias correction to TCR pairs. To estimate false discovery rates, a later analysis permuted the HLA or CMV assignments 20 times. In a later analysis, co-occurring TCRs were grouped using DBSCAN, and TCRdist sequence similarity was added for clustering within HLA-allele-positive subsets. For co-occurrence clustering, repertoires with fewer than 30,000 or more than 120,000 public chains were excluded, along with roughly 5 repertoires with anomalous nucleotide sharing. Not all clones reach the TCRdb copy of this immuneACCESS table, which keeps in-frame sequences only. Checked studies attribute under half of the gap to unresolved V genes and leave the rest unexplained. V and J calls and clone size are copied from that table; D and trimming were computed from the DNA. Here the sample has 170,000 or so clones; about three quarters occur a single time. About 3.8% of the sample comes from the top ten.

Turning to this clone: The target of this receptor is not known. No per-base quality is available; no much larger clone lies one base away.

In total, 666 healthy bone marrow donors made up the cohort. At the time of sampling, every cohort member was nominally healthy, though immune exposures that went unrecorded were likely present. The donor tested CMV seropositive and was one of the 289 seropositive cohort members. A peripheral blood sample was collected from each donor, and TCR beta sequencing was performed on peripheral blood mononuclear cells. Genomic DNA was extracted from the blood cell samples with the Qiagen DNeasy Blood Extraction Kit. Source material: PBMCs. This TCR derives from an older woman in good health and CMV-seropositive.

The DNA sequence is given as TGTGCTAGTGGTTTGGTACTAAGCGGGGCCACCGGGGAGCTGTTTTTT. Its translation reads: CASGLVLSGATGELFF. Rearrangement joined TRBV12-5 to TRBJ2-2, and 7 bases in between align with TRBD2. CDR1 and CDR2 were assigned from the germline V gene as LGHNT and FRNRAP. Relative to germline, V is missing 0 bases and J is missing 4 bases, with 5 bases of the junction outside any gene match. Taken from cysteine to phenylalanine, the CDR3 has 16 residues. Only the CDR3 portion is preserved as DNA: 48 bases, with reading frame beginning at the first base.